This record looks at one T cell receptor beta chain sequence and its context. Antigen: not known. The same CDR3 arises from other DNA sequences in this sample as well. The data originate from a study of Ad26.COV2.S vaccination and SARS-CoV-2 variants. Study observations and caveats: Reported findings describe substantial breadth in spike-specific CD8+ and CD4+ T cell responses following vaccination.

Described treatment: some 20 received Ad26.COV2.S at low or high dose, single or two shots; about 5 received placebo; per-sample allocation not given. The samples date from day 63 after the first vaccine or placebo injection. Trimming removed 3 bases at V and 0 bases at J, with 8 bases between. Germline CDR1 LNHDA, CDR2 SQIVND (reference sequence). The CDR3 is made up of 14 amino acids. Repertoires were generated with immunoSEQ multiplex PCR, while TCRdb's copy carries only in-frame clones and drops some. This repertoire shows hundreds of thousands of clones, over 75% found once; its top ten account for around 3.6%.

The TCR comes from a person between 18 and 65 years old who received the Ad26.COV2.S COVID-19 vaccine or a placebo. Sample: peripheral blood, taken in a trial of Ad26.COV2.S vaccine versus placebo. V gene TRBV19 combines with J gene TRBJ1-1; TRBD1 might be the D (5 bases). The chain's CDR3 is CASSIGGLNTEAFF. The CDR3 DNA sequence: TGTGCCAGTAGTATTGGGGGGTTGAACACTGAAGCTTTCTTT.